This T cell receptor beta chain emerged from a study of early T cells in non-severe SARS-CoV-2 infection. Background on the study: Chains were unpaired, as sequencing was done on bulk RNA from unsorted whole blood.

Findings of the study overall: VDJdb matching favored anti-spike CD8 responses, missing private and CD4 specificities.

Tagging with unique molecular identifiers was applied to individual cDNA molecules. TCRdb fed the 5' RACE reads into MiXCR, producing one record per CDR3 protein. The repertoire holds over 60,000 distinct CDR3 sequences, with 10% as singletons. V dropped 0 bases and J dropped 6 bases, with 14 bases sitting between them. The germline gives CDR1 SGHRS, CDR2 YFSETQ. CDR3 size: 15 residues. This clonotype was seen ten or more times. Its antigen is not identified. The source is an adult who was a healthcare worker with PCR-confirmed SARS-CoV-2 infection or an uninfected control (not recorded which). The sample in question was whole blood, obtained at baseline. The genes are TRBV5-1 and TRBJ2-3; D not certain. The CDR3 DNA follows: TGCGCCAGCAGCTTGGCCGCCCCCGAGTGGGATACGCAGTATTTT. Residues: CASSLAAPEWDTQYF.